This T cell receptor beta chain was captured in a study of cytomegalovirus exposure and HLA in healthy donors. Study findings and constraints: As a later analysis revealed, the rate of TCR association differed by HLA locus, with DRB1 most and HLA-C fewest.

This CDR3 region has 14 residues. In regard to this clone: Its antigen is unknown.

Researchers ran the PCR with 60 Vbeta and 13 Jbeta primers. Assay: immunoSEQ multiplex PCR; the TCRdb copy retains only in-frame clones and omits some. The top ten clones hold under 4.5% of a sample with 120,000 to 150,000 clones, 60% to 85% of them seen once. Sequenced input: PBMCs. The clonotype comes from a man aged 18-30 years in good health and CMV-seronegative. The rearrangement uses TRBV21-1 and TRBJ1-4; TRBD1, as called in the table, went unchecked against the DNA. TRBV21-1 is given as a pseudogene. The CDR3 here is CASSGGQGGEKLFF. As DNA, the CDR3 is TGTGCCAGCAGCGGGGGACAGGGCGGAGAAAAACTGTTTTTT.